This T cell receptor (beta chain) was identified in a study of Ad26.COV2.S vaccination and SARS-CoV-2 variants. Study at large: Ad26.COV2.S given intramuscularly, once or twice 56 days apart.

Germline V gene sequence: CDR1 SGHRS, CDR2 YFSETQ. The CDR3 runs to 14 residues. V lost 2 bases to trimming and J lost 0 bases, with 8 bases between them. Noted treatment: 19 received Ad26.COV2.S at low or high dose, single or two shots; 5 received placebo; per-sample allocation not given. After the first vaccine or placebo injection, samples were drawn on day 63. TCRdb's table, derived via immunoSEQ multiplex PCR, lists solely in-frame clones and lacks some. The sample includes about 440,000 clones, 87% of them seen just once. This chain connects TRBV5-1 to TRBJ1-1; D is ambiguous. The source is a person between 18 and 65 years old who received the Ad26.COV2.S COVID-19 vaccine or a placebo. The sequenced sample was peripheral blood, obtained in a trial of Ad26.COV2.S vaccine versus placebo. The CDR3 coding sequence is TGCGCCAGCAGCTTAGAAACTGTGAACACTGAAGCTTTCTTT. Translating it yields CASSLETVNTEAFF.